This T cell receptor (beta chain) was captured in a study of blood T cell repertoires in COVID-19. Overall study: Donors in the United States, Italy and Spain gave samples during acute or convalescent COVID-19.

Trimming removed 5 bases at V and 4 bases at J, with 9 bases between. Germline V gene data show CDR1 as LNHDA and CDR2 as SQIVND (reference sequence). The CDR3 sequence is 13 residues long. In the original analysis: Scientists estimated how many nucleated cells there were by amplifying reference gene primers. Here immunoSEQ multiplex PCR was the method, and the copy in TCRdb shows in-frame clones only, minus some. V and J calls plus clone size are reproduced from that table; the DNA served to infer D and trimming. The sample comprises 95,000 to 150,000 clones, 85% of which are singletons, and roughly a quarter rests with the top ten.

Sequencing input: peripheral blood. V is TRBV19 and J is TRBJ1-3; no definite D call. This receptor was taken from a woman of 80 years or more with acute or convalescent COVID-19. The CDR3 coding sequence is TGTGCCAGTAGTTCCGGTACCGGAAACACCATATATTTT. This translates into CASSSGTGNTIYF.